This T cell receptor beta chain derives from a study of cytomegalovirus exposure and HLA in healthy donors. The sample holds one count of this clone. Its antigen is not identified. General study findings and limits: Reported results showed that the classifier diagnosed cytomegalovirus status with high specificity and sensitivity. In most subjects, TCR beta sequences reportedly gave accurate predictions of HLA-A and HLA-B alleles.

This CDR3 contains 11 residues. V was clipped by 4 bases and J by 6 bases, with 6 bases between them. The germline gives CDR1 SGHDT, CDR2 YYEEEE. PCR employed 60 Vbeta and 13 Jbeta primers. Measured with immunoSEQ multiplex PCR; TCRdb has only the in-frame clones, and not every one. Of about 150,000 clones in the sample, over 60% were seen once. The rearrangement joins TRBV5-6 to TRBJ2-3; D perhaps matches TRBD2 (6 bases). This receptor was obtained from a man aged 35-49 years in good health and CMV-seropositive. Sequenced input: PBMCs. CDR3 bases: TGTGCCAGCAGCCGGGGGGATACGCAGTATTTT. Protein: CASSRGDTQYF.